This entry lists 5 T cell receptor beta chains sequenced from one sample in a study of Graves' ophthalmopathy and Graves' hyperthyroidism. RNA transcripts served as template for amplifying TCR beta CDR3 sequences. The first round was an RT-PCR with HTBI primers, and the second round was a multiplex PCR. TCRdb fed the multiplex PCR reads into MiXCR, producing one record per CDR3 protein. The sample holds a few hundred thousand distinct CDR3 sequences; 17% are singletons and the top ten take roughly an eighth. Sequencing input: peripheral blood. These receptors all come from an adult man with Graves' ophthalmopathy.

In its sample, this clonotype was seen many times. In DNA, the CDR3 is TGTGCCAGCAGCCAAGAGAGGACTAGCGGGGGGGGAGAGACCCAGTACTTC. As protein: CASSQERTSGGGETQYF. V and J are TRBV3-1 and TRBJ2-5, with 15 bases identical to TRBD2. The CDR3 consists of 17 residues. Germline trimming cut 0 bases from V and 4 bases from J; bases unmatched to any gene: 3. Germline V gene lookup returns CDR1 LGHDT and CDR2 YNNKEL (reference sequence).

This chain joins TRBV7-9 and TRBJ1-1; D call uncertain. Germline V gives CDR1 SEHNR, CDR2 FQNEAQ (reference sequence). V dropped 4 bases and J dropped 6 bases, with 9 bases sitting between them. This CDR3 contains 12 residues. The CDR3 DNA sequence: TGTGCCAGCAGCTCCCCTGGGCCTGAAGCTTTCTTT. Residues: CASSSPGPEAFF.

There are many counts of this clonotype. The chain uses TRBV12-5 and TRBJ1-5; D remains ambiguous. V lost 5 bases and J 10 bases, leaving 12 bases between the germline ends. In germline, CDR1 is LGHNT, CDR2 FRNRAP. This CDR3 contains 12 residues. CDR3 sequence: CASGRDHFPQHF. CDR3 sequence (DNA): TGTGCTAGTGGTAGGGATCACTTCCCCCAGCATTTT.

The V and J genes are TRBV6-1 and TRBJ2-2; 10 positions match TRBD1. Germline trimming cut 5 bases from V and 5 bases from J; bases unmatched to any gene: 11. Germline lookup yields CDR1 MNHNS and CDR2 SASEGT. The CDR3 is 17 residues long. CDR3 in amino acids: CASSPRTGGRGTGELFF. The CDR3 DNA reads as TGTGCCAGCAGTCCACGGACAGGGGGTAGGGGGACCGGGGAGCTGTTTTTT.

Ten or more counts support this clonotype. The junction differs from germline at one of its ends, possibly a read error. V usage is TRBV5-1 and J usage is TRBJ2-5; 11 bases align to TRBD2. Germline loops: CDR1 SGHRS, CDR2 YFSETQ. This CDR3 spans 14 amino acids. This CDR3 is CASSLGTSGETQYF. The CDR3 nucleotides are TGTGCCAGCAGCTTGGGGACTAGCGGAGAGACCCAGTACTTC. Variable domain in full (rest from reference TRBV5-1 and TRBJ2-5): KAGVTQTPRYLIKTRGQQVTLSCSPISGHRSVSWYQQTPGQGLQFLFEYFSETQRNKGNFPGRFSGRQFSNSRSEMNVSTLELGDSALYLCASSLGTSGETQYFGPGTRLLVL.